The text below deals with one T cell receptor beta chain. Its antigen is unidentified. Germline V gives CDR1 SNHLY, CDR2 FYNNEI. This CDR3 comprises 14 residues. Trimming removed 6 bases at V and 9 bases at J, with 18 bases between. The template used for profiling TCR beta VDJ and CDR3 was genomic DNA. TCRdb re-called the reads through MiXCR, storing one row per CDR3 protein. The sample lists tens of thousands of distinct CDR3 sequences; approximately 73% were seen once. This sample is drawn from a study of CD8+CD57+ T cells in acquired aplastic anemia. Study-wide context: Sorted CD4+ plus CD8+ cells gave DNA averaging roughly 2.9 ug. Healthy donor CD4+ cell samples had a mean of around 10 million reads. The study, taken as a whole, reports: Roughly 30 sequences, all CD8+ CDR3, were shared between patients and controls.

The receptor comes from a human donor in good health, serving as a control. Sequenced sample: sorted CD4+, CD8+, or CD8+CD57+ T cells (not recorded which) from PBMCs. V gene TRBV2 combines with J gene TRBJ1-5, with D perhaps matching TRBD1 (6 bases). DNA of the CDR3: TGTGCCAGCAGCCCTCAGGCAGGGGTTCCGCCCCAGCATTTT. Translating gives CASSPQAGVPPQHF.